This T cell receptor (beta chain) derives from a study of control samples from healthy donors and cancer patients. The protocol was immunoSEQ multiplex PCR, while the TCRdb copy is restricted to in-frame clones and leaves out a portion. The top ten clones hold around 2.8% of a sample with some 49,000 clones, about 86% of them seen once. Trimming cost V 3 bases and J 11 bases, with 13 bases left between them. The germline V gene has CDR1 SQVTM and CDR2 ANQGSEA. The CDR3 consists of 11 residues. The sample was PBMCs. The chain employs TRBV29-1 and TRBJ1-1; a weak D match, TRBD1 (6 bases). This clonotype was sampled from a woman aged 45-60 years with lung cancer. CDR3 region: CSVDQGKGAFF. For the CDR3, the DNA is TGCAGCGTTGATCAGGGGAAGGGGGCTTTCTTT.